Listed here is a single T cell receptor (beta chain). What it binds is unknown. The entry originates in a study of blood T cells in healthy people across ages. Study-wide results and caveats: Measured against age, TCR beta diversity per million T cells decreased in a roughly linear manner.

CDR1 SGDLS and CDR2 YYNGEE come from the germline V gene. V lost 0 bases, J lost 2 bases, and 8 bases stayed unmatched. The CDR3 consists of 17 residues. Combining a sample-barcoded 5' primer with a J-beta primer mix, a second PCR ran for about 6 to 12 cycles. Via MiXCR, TCRdb re-called the 5' RACE reads, giving one row per CDR3 protein. The data show approximately 780,000 distinct CDR3 sequences, with approximately 24% seen just once and 3% held by the top ten. The sample was also linked to a second study, of T cells of mothers and their children. That source notes: Samples were obtained from a few healthy Caucasian mothers and their six children. Second-PCR primer M1S introduced sample barcodes and 2-4 random nucleotides. Regardless of relatedness, pairs show thymic selection shaping TCR recombination output in a similar manner.

The chain employs TRBV9 and TRBJ2-3, with 8 bases matching TRBD2. The sequenced sample was blood. The clonotype originates from a boy aged 5-17 years in good health. The CDR3 DNA follows: TGTGCCAGCAGCGTAGTTCCCCAGCGGGGGCCCACAGATACGCAGTATTTT. This translates into CASSVVPQRGPTDTQYF. The complete variable domain, with remaining parts taken from reference TRBV9 and TRBJ2-3, reads DSGVTQTPKHLITATGQRVTLRCSPRSGDLSVYWYQQSLDQGLQFLIQYYNGEERAKGNILERFSAQQFPDLHSELNLSSLELGDSALYFCASSVVPQRGPTDTQYFGPGTRLTVL.